This is a list of T cell receptor beta chains from one sample in a study of blood T cells in healthy people across ages. TCRdb independently ran MiXCR on the 5' RACE reads; one entry per CDR3 protein. Seen here are over 1.5 million distinct CDR3 sequences, just under 50% observed once, and the top ten hold over 2%. The sample taken for sequencing was blood. These receptors all come from a woman in her 40s in good health. The CDR3 runs from the conserved cysteine through the conserved F or W. A D gene is named only where the DNA matches it firmly. Size is omitted from some rows. Given values are once, few, many or a class for expanded clones.

abundance: many; d_gene: TRBD1; j_gene: TRBJ2-7; v_gene: TRBV12-3/TRBV12-4; CDR3aa: CASSPRQGHEQYF; CDR3nt: TGTGCCAGCAGCCCCCGACAGGGGCACGAGCAGTACTTC
abundance: -; d_gene: -; j_gene: TRBJ2-5; v_gene: TRBV21-1; CDR3aa: CASSSNWHCYGTQYF; CDR3nt: TGTGCCAGCAGCAGTAATTGGCATTGTTATGGGACCCAGTACTTC
abundance: -; d_gene: -; j_gene: TRBJ2-7; v_gene: TRBV5-1; CDR3aa: CASSEARSREQYF; CDR3nt: TGCGCCAGCAGTGAGGCCAGATCCCGCGAGCAGTACTTC
abundance: -; d_gene: -; j_gene: TRBJ2-5; v_gene: TRBV7-3; CDR3aa: CASSPHHQETQYF; CDR3nt: TGTGCCAGCAGCCCACACCACCAGGAGACCCAGTACTTC
abundance: -; d_gene: -; j_gene: TRBJ1-4; v_gene: TRBV7-2; CDR3aa: CASSLEQARNEKLFF; CDR3nt: TGTGCCAGCAGCTTAGAACAGGCTCGTAATGAAAAACTGTTTTTT
abundance: few; d_gene: TRBD2; j_gene: TRBJ2-7; v_gene: TRBV11-2; CDR3aa: CASSVGHFSGAYEQYF; CDR3nt: TGTGCCAGCAGCGTGGGCCACTTTAGCGGGGCCTACGAGCAGTACTTC
abundance: -; d_gene: TRBD1; j_gene: TRBJ1-2; v_gene: TRBV6-2/TRBV6-3; CDR3aa: CASRAGAGQGVDVYGYTF; CDR3nt: TGTGCCAGCAGAGCAGGGGCTGGACAGGGCGTAGACGTCTATGGCTACACCTTC
abundance: few; d_gene: TRBD1; j_gene: TRBJ1-2; v_gene: TRBV4-2; CDR3aa: CASSEGQGGDYGYTF; CDR3nt: TGTGCCAGCAGCGAGGGACAGGGTGGCGACTATGGCTACACCTTC
abundance: few; d_gene: TRBD1; j_gene: TRBJ2-6; v_gene: TRBV4-1; CDR3aa: CASSSWDRATTGANVLTF; CDR3nt: TGCGCCAGCAGCTCCTGGGACAGGGCGACGACTGGGGCCAACGTCCTGACTTTC
abundance: -; d_gene: -; j_gene: TRBJ2-5; v_gene: TRBV10-2; CDR3aa: CASSESLAGGYLETQYF; CDR3nt: TGCGCCAGCAGTGAGTCGCTGGCAGGGGGGTATCTAGAGACCCAGTACTTC
abundance: -; d_gene: TRBD1; j_gene: TRBJ2-7; v_gene: TRBV5-8; CDR3aa: CASSSDRGPPYEQYF; CDR3nt: TGTGCCAGCAGCTCCGACAGGGGGCCTCCCTACGAGCAGTACTTC
abundance: few; d_gene: -; j_gene: TRBJ2-1; v_gene: TRBV7-9; CDR3aa: CASSLKFGSDNEQFF; CDR3nt: TGTGCCAGCAGCTTAAAGTTTGGATCCGATAATGAGCAGTTCTTC
abundance: few; d_gene: TRBD1; j_gene: TRBJ2-7; v_gene: TRBV28; CDR3aa: CASSFPHTGGYEQYF; CDR3nt: TGTGCCAGCAGTTTTCCCCATACAGGGGGCTACGAGCAGTACTTC
abundance: -; d_gene: -; j_gene: TRBJ1-2; v_gene: TRBV12-3/TRBV12-4; CDR3aa: CASTQSGYGYTF; CDR3nt: TGTGCCAGCACCCAAAGCGGATATGGCTACACCTTC
abundance: few; d_gene: -; j_gene: TRBJ2-7; v_gene: TRBV20-1; CDR3aa: CSARDARGTYEQYF; CDR3nt: TGCAGTGCTAGAGATGCGCGCGGGACATACGAGCAGTACTTC
abundance: -; d_gene: TRBD2; j_gene: TRBJ2-1; v_gene: TRBV4-2; CDR3aa: CASSISGGANEQFF; CDR3nt: TGTGCCAGCAGCATCAGCGGGGGAGCTAATGAGCAGTTCTTC